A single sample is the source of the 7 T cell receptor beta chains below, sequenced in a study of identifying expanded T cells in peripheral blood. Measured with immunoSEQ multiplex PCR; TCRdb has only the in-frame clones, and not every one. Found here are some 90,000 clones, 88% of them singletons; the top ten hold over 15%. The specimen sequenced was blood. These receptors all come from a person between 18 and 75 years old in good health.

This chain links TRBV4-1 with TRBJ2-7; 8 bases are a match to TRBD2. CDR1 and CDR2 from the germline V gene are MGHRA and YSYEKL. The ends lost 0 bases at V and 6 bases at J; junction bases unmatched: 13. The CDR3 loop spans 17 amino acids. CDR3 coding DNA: TGCGCCAGCAGCCAAGATGCGTCGGGGAGCGGGGGTAGCGAGCAGTACTTC. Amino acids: CASSQDASGSGGSEQYF.

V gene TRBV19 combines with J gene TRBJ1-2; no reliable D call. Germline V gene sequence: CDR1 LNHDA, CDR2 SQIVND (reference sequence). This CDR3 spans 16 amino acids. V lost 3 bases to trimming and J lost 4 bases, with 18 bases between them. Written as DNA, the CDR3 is TGTGCCAGTAGTATTTATCCGACTCCTACCATCTATGGCTACACCTTC. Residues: CASSIYPTPTIYGYTF.

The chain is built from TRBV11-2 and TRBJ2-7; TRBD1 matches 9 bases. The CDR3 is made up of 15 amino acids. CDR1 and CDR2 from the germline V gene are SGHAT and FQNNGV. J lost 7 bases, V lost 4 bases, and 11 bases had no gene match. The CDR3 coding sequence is TGTGCCAGCAGCTCCCGGGACAGGGAGATTGGAGAGCAGTACTTC. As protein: CASSSRDREIGEQYF.

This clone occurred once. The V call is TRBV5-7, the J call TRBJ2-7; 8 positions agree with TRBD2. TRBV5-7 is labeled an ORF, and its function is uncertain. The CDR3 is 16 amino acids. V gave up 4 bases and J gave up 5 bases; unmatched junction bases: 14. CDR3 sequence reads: CASSPKRGTLRNEQYF. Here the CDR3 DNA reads TGTGCCAGCAGCCCGAAGCGGGGGACCTTGAGAAACGAGCAGTACTTC.

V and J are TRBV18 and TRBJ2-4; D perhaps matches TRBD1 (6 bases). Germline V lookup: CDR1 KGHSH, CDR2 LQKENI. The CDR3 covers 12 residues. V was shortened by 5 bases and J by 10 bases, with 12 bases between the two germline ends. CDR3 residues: CASSDLQGIQYF. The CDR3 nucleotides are TGTGCCAGCTCAGACTTACAGGGTATTCAGTACTTC.

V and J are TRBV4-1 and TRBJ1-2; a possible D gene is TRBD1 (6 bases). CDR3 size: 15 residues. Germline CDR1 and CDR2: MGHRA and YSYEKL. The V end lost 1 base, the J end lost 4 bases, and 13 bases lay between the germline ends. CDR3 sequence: CASSQGRGISYGYTF. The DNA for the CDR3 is TGCGCCAGCAGCCAAGGGAGGGGGATCAGCTATGGCTACACCTTC.

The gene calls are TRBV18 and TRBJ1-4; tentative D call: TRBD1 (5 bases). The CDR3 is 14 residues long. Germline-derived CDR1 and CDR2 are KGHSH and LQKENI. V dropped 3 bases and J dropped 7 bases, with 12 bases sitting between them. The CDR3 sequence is CASSPGQGSEKLFF. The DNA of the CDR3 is TGTGCCAGCTCACCGGGGCAGGGCTCTGAAAAACTGTTTTTT.